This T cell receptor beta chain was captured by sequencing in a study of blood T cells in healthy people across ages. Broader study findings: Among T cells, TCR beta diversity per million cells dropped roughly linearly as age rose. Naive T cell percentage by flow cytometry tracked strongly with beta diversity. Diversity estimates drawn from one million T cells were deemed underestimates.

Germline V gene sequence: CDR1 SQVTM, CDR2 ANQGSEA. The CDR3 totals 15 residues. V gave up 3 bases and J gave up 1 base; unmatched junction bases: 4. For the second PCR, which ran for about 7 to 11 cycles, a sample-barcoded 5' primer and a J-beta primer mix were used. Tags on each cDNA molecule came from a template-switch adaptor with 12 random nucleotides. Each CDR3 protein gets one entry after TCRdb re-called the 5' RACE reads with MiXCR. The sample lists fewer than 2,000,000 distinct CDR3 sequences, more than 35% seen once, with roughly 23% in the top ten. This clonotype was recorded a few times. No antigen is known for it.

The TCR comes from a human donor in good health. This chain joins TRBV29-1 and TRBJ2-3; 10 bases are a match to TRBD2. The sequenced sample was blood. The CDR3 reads CSVDRLAGGTDTQYF. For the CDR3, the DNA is TGCAGCGTTGATCGGCTAGCGGGGGGCACAGATACGCAGTATTTT.